This is a list of T cell receptor beta chains from one sample in a study of blood T cell repertoires in COVID-19. Clones were sequenced by immunoSEQ multiplex PCR, and TCRdb holds only the in-frame ones, with some missing. The table records 150,000 to 200,000 clones, roughly four fifths of them present only once. The sample comprised peripheral blood. The receptor source for this set is a woman in her 70s with COVID-19, enrolled during active disease. CDR3s include the opening cysteine and the closing phenylalanine or tryptophan.

>TRBV6-2/TRBV6-3
CASSYYGWVSGQGASYNEQFF
>TRBV4-2
CASSQGTSGSGTGELFF
>TRBV11-2
CASSLDRERVDTQYF
>TRBV12-5
CASGMGDRGVLTF
>TRBV6-1
CASSEAFGVGGNTIYF
>TRBV9
CASSPLGLNYGYTF
>TRBV2
CASSEGLGLAGYYEQYF
>TRBV7-2
CASSLAGGQGDNEQFF
>TRBV5-4
CASSPQGNPYEQYF
>TRBV12-3/TRBV12-4
CASSFEGADTQYF
>TRBV2
CASSEVPGANGYTF
>TRBV30
CAWSAPKGELFF
>TRBV10-1
CASLSRDSLLGDTQYF
>TRBV27
CASRGTGGSYEQYF
>TRBV6-1
CASSEREYNEQFF
>TRBV3-1/TRBV3-2
CASSQDLTGTQPQHF
>TRBV7-9
CASSPGTANQPQHF
>TRBV28
CASSLAGGNNQPQHF
>TRBV14
CASSQGGLRNQPQHF
>TRBV7-2
CASSLMGDRGRSVETQYF
>TRBV3-1/TRBV3-2
CASSHGKDSRLAVPYEQYF
>TRBV5-1
CASSLAGTGIQRLNTGELFF
>TRBV29-1
CSGGLYNEQFF
>TRBV24-1
CATSDLTDRGRFYEQYF
>TRBV6-6
CAAGERQGGVPYEQYF
>TRBV27
CASSFGAGVNEQFF
>TRBV2
CASSEMTGGHF
>TRBV2
CASSMAGAGNTIYF
>TRBV4-2
CASSQAGGNSGYTF
>TRBV18
CASSPFPTGPRYSNQPQHF
>TRBV30
CAWSVGETQYF
>TRBV5-5
CASSLATLNTEAFF
>TRBV7-3
CASSANPLKGDGYTF
>TRBV6-6
CASTLNQPQHF
>TRBV27
CASRKQGDQPQHF
>TRBV3-1/TRBV3-2
CASSQGGAGEFAEQYF
>TRBV3-1/TRBV3-2
CASSLSGQGLGYTF
>TRBV21-1
CASSKETRTETQYF
>TRBV9
CASSLTGTGDTASGNTIYF
>TRBV7-6
CASSSPWSGRNEQYF
>TRBV19
CASRTGGGWTGETQYF
>TRBV28
CASSLTGGYTEAFF
>TRBV18
CASSPGQGALSNEKLFF
>TRBV29-1
CSVEGLGTEAFF
>TRBV11-2
CASSKGLAVQGGETQYF
>TRBV10-3
CAISESPASGSRPEQFF
>TRBV6-5
CASSYSSTGNTEAFF
>TRBV4-3
CASSQDLDDQPQHF
>TRBV7-9
CASSLTGVSGNTIYF
>TRBV10-3
CAISESRLAGGALETQYF
>TRBV29-1
CSVPAGGNEKLFF
>TRBV12-3/TRBV12-4
CASSSRDTQYF
>TRBV6-1
CASSELAGSSYNEQFF
>TRBV4-1
CASSHGQGTEKLFF
>TRBV5-1
CASTDTHYEQYF